This T cell receptor (beta chain) was identified during a study of cytomegalovirus exposure and HLA in healthy donors. Study-level findings and limits: According to reports, the classifier identified cytomegalovirus status with high specificity and sensitivity. Excluded: some indistinguishable V segments such as TRBV6-2 and TRBV6-3. Analysis performed later showed TCR beta chains linked to HLA being more clonally expanded than equally common others.

This clone was recorded a few times. Its specificity is unknown. The PCR used 60 Vbeta and 13 Jbeta primers. Sequencing used immunoSEQ multiplex PCR; TCRdb keeps in-frame clones, though not all of them. This sample has more than 95,000 clones, with approximately 9.4% found just once. The V gene end was trimmed by 11 bases and the J gene end by 6 bases; junction bases not matched to a gene: 13. Germline V CDR1 and CDR2: SGHTA, FQGNSA. The CDR3 extends over 14 amino acids. The sample consisted of PBMCs. V gene TRBV7-2 combines with J gene TRBJ2-4, with 7 bases aligning to TRBD1. This receptor was taken from a man aged 25 to 40 in good health and CMV-seronegative. The CDR3 sequence is CASSYGTARNIQYF. Here the CDR3 DNA reads TGTGCCTCCTCTTATGGGACAGCGAGAAACATTCAGTACTTC.